Listed below are T cell receptor beta chains from one sample, sequenced in a study of T cell repertoires and HLA-DP antigens. These receptors are not linked to any known antigen. Clones were sequenced by immunoSEQ multiplex PCR, and TCRdb holds only the in-frame ones, with some missing. The sample has about 110,000 clones; approximately 92% are singletons. The sample was CD4+ T cells from PBMCs. All receptors derive from a woman aged 18 to 35 in good health and CMV-seronegative. Each CDR3 is given without its conserved first and last residue. The order of the fields is J gene, V gene, CDR3 protein.

>TRBJ1-3|TRBV19
ASSIRQAGNTIY
>TRBJ1-1|TRBV6-6
ASRVRANTEAF
>TRBJ1-2|TRBV18
ASSLGQGARGYT
>TRBJ2-2|TRBV2
ASSGNTGELF
>TRBJ2-1|TRBV7-2
ASSLRQRGYNEQF
>TRBJ1-2|TRBV7-2
ASTQGGVRKGYT
>TRBJ1-1|TRBV6-5
ASWARGRDTEAF
>TRBJ1-5|TRBV7-2
ASSLGPGRGPSNQPQH
>TRBJ2-5|TRBV28
ASSLVKETQY
>TRBJ2-3|TRBV2
ASSVGQTAPDTQY
>TRBJ2-7|TRBV2
ASGWGQGYYEQY
>TRBJ1-1|TRBV28
ATDGGGNTEAF
>TRBJ2-1|TRBV9
ASSADYKGQF
>TRBJ1-2|TRBV7-2
ASSLISGRGYT
>TRBJ2-1|TRBV7-2
ASSLQPGQYNEQF
>TRBJ1-1|TRBV19
ASTLPGGNTEAF
>TRBJ2-1|TRBV9
ASSVVGSYIYNEQF
>TRBJ1-5|TRBV5-1
ASSNGPDQPQH
>TRBJ2-1|TRBV11-2
ASIIGTSDYNEQF
>TRBJ1-1|TRBV18
ASSTTDRNTEAF
>TRBJ1-5|TRBV5-6
ASSIQGEYSNQPQH
>TRBJ1-1|TRBV25-1
ASSRQANTEAF
>TRBJ1-1|TRBV29-1
SAGEGGGTEAF
>TRBJ2-2|TRBV2
ASSETAGNTGELF
>TRBJ2-5|TRBV28
ASRSGNQETQY
>TRBJ1-2|TRBV2
ASSPGRGYT
>TRBJ1-5|TRBV4-1
ASSQVWDRSQPQH
>TRBJ2-1|TRBV6-4
ASSDSSLGLAGDRF
>TRBJ2-5|TRBV18
ASSPLGQGRETQY
>TRBJ1-4|TRBV10-3
AISERGGNEKLF
>TRBJ1-4|TRBV28
ASSSQGEKLF
>TRBJ1-1|TRBV6-5
ASSYGRGAMNTEAF
>TRBJ2-1|TRBV2
ASSGPGLAGGYNEQF
>TRBJ1-1|TRBV18
ASSPQQWGFDHTEAF
>TRBJ1-1|TRBV4-2
ASSQARGVENTEAF
>TRBJ1-2|TRBV5-1
ASKSTDNTNYGYT
>TRBJ2-6|TRBV7-2
ASSFSSSGANVLT
>TRBJ2-1|TRBV7-2
ASSSRTSGARPYNEQF
>TRBJ2-2|TRBV27
ASSSLRVSGGGGELF
>TRBJ2-1|TRBV5-1
ASSLVAGGHNEQF
>TRBJ1-5|TRBV19
ASSPTGSNQPQH
>TRBJ1-1|TRBV6-5
ASSSQGLWTEAF
>TRBJ2-1|TRBV27
ASQFTGRGFNNEQF
>TRBJ2-7|TRBV28
ASRKMQGPSYEQY
>TRBJ2-3|TRBV7-3
ASSFKDRGRGGDTQY
>TRBJ1-1|TRBV12-5
ASGLVLHRGFEAF
>TRBJ1-1|TRBV5-1
ASSLGGTNTEAF
>TRBJ2-6|TRBV5-6
ASSTRKTGANVLT
>TRBJ2-2|TRBV5-1
ASTFIAGVSTGELF
>TRBJ1-1|TRBV13
ASSLDNLMNTEAF
>TRBJ1-5|TRBV28
ASRTGGANQPQH
>TRBJ1-1|TRBV9
ASSVVRDRGHNTEAF
>TRBJ2-5|TRBV7-2
ASSFGGGRETQY